These T cell receptor beta chains were read from a single sample in a study of cytomegalovirus exposure and HLA in healthy donors. Clones were read by immunoSEQ multiplex PCR, and TCRdb kept only the in-frame ones, dropping some. The table includes about 160,000 clones, around three quarters detected once. Material for sequencing was PBMCs. Every receptor here comes from a woman aged 50 to 65 in good health and CMV-seropositive. Both conserved end residues are part of each CDR3. D genes are given only for firm matches. Clone size appears in some rows only: once, few, many, or a class for an expanded clone.

v_gene: TRBV7-9; abundance: -; j_gene: TRBJ2-2; d_gene: TRBD2; CDR3nt: TGTGCCAGCAGCTTTACGAGCGGGGGGAACACCGGGGAGCTGTTTTTT; CDR3aa: CASSFTSGGNTGELFF
v_gene: TRBV2; abundance: -; j_gene: TRBJ2-7; d_gene: -; CDR3nt: TGTGCCAGCAGTGCCCAATTGACACAGAGAATCGAGCAGTACTTC; CDR3aa: CASSAQLTQRIEQYF
v_gene: TRBV6-6; abundance: -; j_gene: TRBJ1-2; d_gene: -; CDR3nt: TGTGCCAGCAGTTACGAGGGGGGGGGAGATGGCTACACCTTC; CDR3aa: CASSYEGGGDGYTF
v_gene: TRBV4-3; abundance: -; j_gene: TRBJ1-6; d_gene: -; CDR3nt: TGCGCCAGCAGCCAAGAACTCGGGGTATCGGCCCTCCACTTT; CDR3aa: CASSQELGVSALHF
v_gene: TRBV28; abundance: -; j_gene: TRBJ1-2; d_gene: -; CDR3nt: TGTGCCAGCAGTTCAACAGGCAACCCTCCACAGGGCTATGGCTACACCTTC; CDR3aa: CASSSTGNPPQGYGYTF
v_gene: TRBV15; abundance: once; j_gene: TRBJ2-1; d_gene: -; CDR3nt: TGTGCCACCAGCAGAGACGGGCGGGGTTACAATGAGCAGTTCTTC; CDR3aa: CATSRDGRGYNEQFF
v_gene: TRBV29-1; abundance: -; j_gene: TRBJ2-5; d_gene: TRBD1; CDR3nt: TGCAGCGTTGAAGCCCGGGACAGCCAAGAGACCCAGTACTTC; CDR3aa: CSVEARDSQETQYF
v_gene: TRBV27; abundance: -; j_gene: TRBJ1-2; d_gene: -; CDR3nt: TGTGCCAGCAGTCCCCCAGGGATGGCCTATGGCTACACCTTC; CDR3aa: CASSPPGMAYGYTF
v_gene: TRBV6-5; abundance: -; j_gene: TRBJ1-5; d_gene: -; CDR3nt: TGTGCCAGCAGTTACCGTCCGGGGTTTCAACAGCCCCAGCATTTT; CDR3aa: CASSYRPGFQQPQHF
v_gene: TRBV21-1; abundance: -; j_gene: TRBJ1-1; d_gene: -; CDR3nt: TGTGCCAGCACCCCGAGGGCCGAATCGAACACTGAAGCTTTCTTT; CDR3aa: CASTPRAESNTEAFF
v_gene: TRBV19; abundance: -; j_gene: TRBJ2-5; d_gene: -; CDR3nt: TGTGCCAGTAGGAGCCCGGGGAGAGAGACCCAGTACTTC; CDR3aa: CASRSPGRETQYF
v_gene: TRBV7-9; abundance: -; j_gene: TRBJ2-5; d_gene: -; CDR3nt: TGTGCCAGCAGCCCCGCCCATGGCGGGGTGAGGGAGACCCAGTACTTC; CDR3aa: CASSPAHGGVRETQYF
v_gene: TRBV6-1; abundance: -; j_gene: TRBJ1-5; d_gene: -; CDR3nt: TGTGCCAGCAAAGGACAGATAAATCAGCCCCAGCATTTT; CDR3aa: CASKGQINQPQHF
v_gene: TRBV27; abundance: -; j_gene: TRBJ2-5; d_gene: TRBD1; CDR3nt: TGTGCCAGCAGTCCCCAACAGGGGGCGTATATAGAGACCCAGTACTTC; CDR3aa: CASSPQQGAYIETQYF
v_gene: TRBV27; abundance: few; j_gene: TRBJ2-4; d_gene: -; CDR3nt: TGTGCCAGCAGACCTACAGGGTGGGCCAAAAACATTCAGTACTTC; CDR3aa: CASRPTGWAKNIQYF
v_gene: TRBV28; abundance: -; j_gene: TRBJ2-7; d_gene: -; CDR3nt: TGTGCCAGCATTCCGAGGAACACCGACTACGAGCAGTACTTC; CDR3aa: CASIPRNTDYEQYF
v_gene: TRBV6-1; abundance: -; j_gene: TRBJ2-1; d_gene: -; CDR3nt: TGTGCCAGCAGTGTTTCGGGAGTGGGCGAGTACAATGAGCAGTTCTTC; CDR3aa: CASSVSGVGEYNEQFF
v_gene: TRBV7-9; abundance: -; j_gene: TRBJ1-4; d_gene: -; CDR3nt: TGTGCCAGCAGCTTAGGGCAGGCCTTAAATGAAAAACTGTTTTTT; CDR3aa: CASSLGQALNEKLFF
v_gene: TRBV15; abundance: -; j_gene: TRBJ1-3; d_gene: -; CDR3nt: TGTGCCACCAGCAGAGGACGGTTACAGTCTTCTGGAAACACCATATATTTT; CDR3aa: CATSRGRLQSSGNTIYF
v_gene: TRBV7-2; abundance: -; j_gene: TRBJ2-3; d_gene: TRBD2; CDR3nt: TGTGCCAGCAGCTTAGGGCTAGCGGGCCGCACAGATACGCAGTATTTT; CDR3aa: CASSLGLAGRTDTQYF
v_gene: TRBV28; abundance: -; j_gene: TRBJ1-1; d_gene: -; CDR3nt: TGTGCCAGCAGTCCCCCCCGTGCGGCAGACAACACTGAAGCTTTCTTT; CDR3aa: CASSPPRAADNTEAFF
v_gene: TRBV4-3; abundance: -; j_gene: TRBJ2-7; d_gene: -; CDR3nt: TGCGCCAGCAGCCCAGGACATGGGCCCTACGAGCAGTACTTC; CDR3aa: CASSPGHGPYEQYF
v_gene: TRBV18; abundance: -; j_gene: TRBJ2-3; d_gene: -; CDR3nt: TGTGCCAGCTCACCTCAGGAACATACTAGCACAGATACGCAGTATTTT; CDR3aa: CASSPQEHTSTDTQYF
v_gene: TRBV14; abundance: -; j_gene: TRBJ1-2; d_gene: TRBD1; CDR3nt: TGTGCCAGCAGCCAAGTGTTGACAGGGAGACGGTTAGGTGGCTACACCTTC; CDR3aa: CASSQVLTGRRLGGYTF
v_gene: TRBV28; abundance: -; j_gene: TRBJ1-6; d_gene: TRBD1; CDR3nt: TGTGCCAGCAGTTTAGTTGGACAGGGAGATTCACCCCTCCACTTT; CDR3aa: CASSLVGQGDSPLHF
v_gene: TRBV28; abundance: -; j_gene: TRBJ1-1; d_gene: -; CDR3nt: TGTGCCAGCAGCCTTTCACTTTCGAACACTGAAGCTTTCTTT; CDR3aa: CASSLSLSNTEAFF
v_gene: TRBV6-4; abundance: few; j_gene: TRBJ2-1; d_gene: -; CDR3nt: TGTGCCAGCAGTGACTCGAGAGAGGGTGAGCAGTTCTTC; CDR3aa: CASSDSREGEQFF
v_gene: TRBV7-7; abundance: -; j_gene: TRBJ2-7; d_gene: TRBD1; CDR3nt: TGTGCTAGCAGCTCGGGACAGTCCTACGAGCAGTACTTC; CDR3aa: CASSSGQSYEQYF
v_gene: TRBV10-2; abundance: few; j_gene: TRBJ2-3; d_gene: TRBD1; CDR3nt: TGCGCCAGCAGTCTACAGGGGATCGCCCTAGCAGATACGCAGTATTTT; CDR3aa: CASSLQGIALADTQYF
v_gene: TRBV7-3; abundance: -; j_gene: TRBJ2-2; d_gene: -; CDR3nt: TGTGCCAGCAGCTTGATAGGGGTGATGGGGACCGGGGAGCTGTTTTTT; CDR3aa: CASSLIGVMGTGELFF
v_gene: TRBV9; abundance: -; j_gene: TRBJ2-2; d_gene: -; CDR3nt: TGTGCCAGCAGCGTGGGCAGGGGCGCCACGAACACCGGGGAGCTGTTTTTT; CDR3aa: CASSVGRGATNTGELFF
v_gene: TRBV10-1; abundance: -; j_gene: TRBJ2-5; d_gene: -; CDR3nt: TGCGCCAGGCTGCAAACCCTAACGGACCAAGAGACCCAGTACTTC; CDR3aa: CARLQTLTDQETQYF
v_gene: TRBV27; abundance: -; j_gene: TRBJ2-1; d_gene: -; CDR3nt: TGTGCCAGCAGCCTCGCGTTATACAATGAGCAGTTCTTC; CDR3aa: CASSLALYNEQFF
v_gene: TRBV18; abundance: -; j_gene: TRBJ2-5; d_gene: -; CDR3nt: TGTGCCAGCTTCCCCCGGGATGGGGAGACCCAGTACTTC; CDR3aa: CASFPRDGETQYF